One and the same sample provided the 23 T cell receptor beta chains below, sequenced in a study of blood T cell repertoires in COVID-19. Produced via immunoSEQ multiplex PCR; TCRdb's table is partial and in-frame only. The top ten clones hold under 2.5% of a sample with around 54,000 clones, around 90% of them seen once. Sequenced: peripheral blood. All receptors come from a human donor in a cohort sampled during active COVID-19.

The V call is TRBV7-3, the J call TRBJ1-5, with 8 bases fitting TRBD1. Germline lookup yields CDR1 SGHTA and CDR2 FQGTGA. V shed 7 bases, J shed 0 bases, and the junction held 11 bases outside the gene matches. The CDR3 sequence is 17 residues long. Here the CDR3 DNA reads TGTGCCAGCACCGAATCACAGGGGGAGTATAGCAATCAGCCCCAGCATTTT. Amino acid sequence: CASTESQGEYSNQPQHF.

The chain employs TRBV2 and TRBJ2-1, with 7 positions matching TRBD2. V lost 1 base and J lost 9; bases outside the gene matches: 6. CDR1 is SNHLY, CDR2 FYNNEI, per germline. The CDR3 is made up of 14 amino acids. The DNA for the CDR3 is TGTGCCAGCAGTGAAGTGACTAGCTATATTGAGCAGTTCTTC. It yields the protein CASSEVTSYIEQFF. The full variable domain, its missing parts supplied by reference TRBV2 and TRBJ2-1, is EPEVTQTPSHQVTQMGQEVILRCVPISNHLYFYWYRQILGQKVEFLVSFYNNEISEKSEIFDDQFSVERPDGSNFTLKIRSTKLEDSAMYFCASSEVTSYIEQFFGPGTRLTVL.

The chain joins TRBV27 to TRBJ2-1; weak D call: TRBD2 (7 bases). V was pared by 6 bases and J by 4 bases, with 13 bases between. Germline V gene sequence: CDR1 MNHEY, CDR2 SMNVEV (reference sequence). The CDR3 consists of 14 residues. This CDR3 reads CASRGGASYNEQFF. Written as DNA, the CDR3 is TGTGCCAGCAGGGGGGGGGCATCGTACAATGAGCAGTTCTTC.

The chain is built from TRBV6-4 and TRBJ1-2, with D possibly being TRBD1 (5 bases). V lost 3 bases and J 3 bases, leaving 11 bases between the germline ends. This CDR3 is built from 14 residues. CDR1 and CDR2 (germline): MRHNA, SNTAGT. Here the CDR3 reads CASSERVGDYGYTF. The CDR3 DNA is TGTGCCAGCAGTGAAAGGGTAGGGGACTATGGCTACACCTTC.

This clone was recorded once. The chain recombines TRBV10-3 with TRBJ2-1, with 13 bases matching TRBD2. V trimming: 10 bases; J trimming: 2 bases; junction bases outside the gene matches: 14. From germline, CDR1 is ENHRY and CDR2 SYGVKD. The CDR3 consists of 18 residues. CDR3: CATQTSGGSPTTYNEQFF. CDR3 in DNA: TGTGCCACTCAGACTAGCGGGGGGTCACCTACAACCTACAATGAGCAGTTCTTC.

This chain joins TRBV7-2 and TRBJ2-5, with D tentatively TRBD2 (5 bases). This CDR3 has 14 amino acids. The V gene lost 5 bases and the J gene lost 5 bases, with 15 bases spanning the gap. In germline, CDR1 is SGHTA, CDR2 FQGNSA. DNA for the CDR3: TGTGCCAGCAGCCTCCCCCAGCGGAGGGAGACCCAGTACTTC. Protein: CASSLPQRRETQYF. Combining the CDR3 with reference TRBV7-2 and TRBJ2-5 gives the whole variable domain GAGVSQSPSNKVTEKGKDVELRCDPISGHTALYWYRQSLGQGLEFLIYFQGNSAPDKSGLPSDRFSAERTGGSVSTLTIQRTQQEDSAVYLCASSLPQRRETQYFGPGTRLLVL.

The V gene is TRBV11-2, the J gene TRBJ2-2, with TRBD2 identical over 7 bases. The junction had 6 bases not matched to a gene; V was cut back by 1 base and J by 7 bases. Germline V gene lookup returns CDR1 SGHAT and CDR2 FQNNGV. CDR3 size: 15 residues. The CDR3 is CASSLAGGSLGELFF. DNA for the CDR3: TGTGCCAGCAGCTTAGCTGGCGGGAGCCTCGGGGAGCTGTTTTTT.

This chain links TRBV9 with TRBJ2-2; TRBD2 matches 9 bases. Germline V gene data show CDR1 as SGDLS and CDR2 as YYNGEE. Trimming took 3 bases from V and 3 from J; bases not matched to a gene: 18. The CDR3 sequence is 20 residues long. For the CDR3, the DNA is TGTGCCAGCAGCGAGGTTCCCCGGGTAGTAGCGGGAGAAGACACCGGGGAGCTGTTTTTT. Amino acids: CASSEVPRVVAGEDTGELFF.

CDR3 sequence reads: CAIRGTEHNEKLFF. CDR3 in DNA: TGTGCCATCAGAGGGACAGAACATAATGAAAAACTGTTTTTT. The rearrangement uses TRBV10-3 and TRBJ1-4, with TRBD1 matching over 7 bases. CDR1 and CDR2 from the germline V gene are ENHRY and SYGVKD. There are 14 residues in the CDR3. V shed 6 bases, J shed 4 bases, and the junction held 5 bases outside the gene matches.

The chain joins TRBV5-6 to TRBJ1-5; 8 nucleotides match TRBD1. Germline loops: CDR1 SGHDT, CDR2 YYEEEE. CDR3 length: 16 amino acids. V lost 4 bases to trimming and J lost 9 bases; unmatched junction nucleotides: 15. CDR3 protein: CASSLALQGELAPQHF. In DNA form, the CDR3 reads TGTGCCAGCAGCCTCGCTCTACAGGGGGAGTTAGCGCCCCAGCATTTT.

The CDR3 protein is CAWSRTGTGGLEQFF. Here the CDR3 DNA reads TGTGCCTGGAGCCGAACCGGGACAGGGGGCCTTGAGCAGTTCTTC. This chain connects TRBV30 to TRBJ2-1, with 12 positions matching TRBD1. Germline V gene data show CDR1 as GTSNPN and CDR2 as SVGIG (reference sequence). V was pared by 3 bases and J by 9 bases, with 9 bases of the junction left unmatched. CDR3 length equals 15 residues.

Note on this clone: At one boundary the junction diverges from the germline segment, which might be a read error. The chain combines TRBV11-2 with TRBJ1-1; D is unclear. This CDR3 contains 10 residues. Germline V gives CDR1 SGHAT, CDR2 FQNNGV. For the CDR3, the DNA is TGTGCCAGCAGCCTCAGTCACACCGAATTT. Residues: CASSLSHTEF. The full variable domain, with the rest looked up from reference TRBV11-2 and TRBJ1-1, is EAGVAQSPRYKIIEKRQSVAFWCNPISGHATLYWYQQILGQGPKLLIQFQNNGVVDDSQLPKDRFSAERLKGVDSTLKIQPAKLEDSAVYLCASSLSHTEFGQGTRLTVV.

The rearrangement joins TRBV6-6 to TRBJ1-2; 7 bases align to TRBD1. The germline CDR1 and CDR2 sequences are MNHNY and SVGAGI (reference sequence). The CDR3 runs to 15 residues. V lost 2 bases, J lost 0 bases, and 3 bases stayed unmatched. The CDR3 bases are TGTGCCAGCAGTTACGAGGGGGCCACTAACTATGGCTACACCTTC. As protein: CASSYEGATNYGYTF.

The rearrangement links TRBV12-2 to TRBJ2-1; no DNA check was done on the table's D call, TRBD2. TRBV12-2 is classified as a pseudogene. The CDR3 length is 19 residues. The CDR3 DNA follows: TGTGCAAGTCGCGTCGCATACCGGACTAGCGGGACGATTTACAATGAGCAGTTCTTC. This encodes CASRVAYRTSGTIYNEQFF.

CDR3 region: CAWSVGSRVQETQYF. The CDR3 DNA reads TGTGCCTGGAGTGTGGGTTCGAGGGTGCAAGAGACCCAGTACTTC. The V and J genes are TRBV30 and TRBJ2-5, with D tentatively TRBD2 (5 bases). This CDR3 is built from 15 residues. The V gene lost 0 bases and the J gene lost 2 bases, with 13 bases spanning the gap. CDR1 GTSNPN and CDR2 SVGIG come from the germline V gene (reference sequence).

The rearrangement uses TRBV5-6 and TRBJ1-2; D is ambiguous. V gave up 0 bases and J gave up 0 bases, with 6 bases separating them. The CDR3 covers 14 residues. In germline, CDR1 is SGHDT, CDR2 YYEEEE. CDR3: CASSLVSANYGYTF. The DNA of the CDR3 is TGTGCCAGCAGCTTGGTGTCAGCTAACTATGGCTACACCTTC.

The V call is TRBV11-3, the J call TRBJ2-2, with D unresolved. CDR3 size: 12 residues. CDR1 SGHNT and CDR2 YENEEA come from the germline V gene. The V gene lost 5 bases and the J gene lost 5 bases, with 6 bases spanning the gap. CDR3 nucleotide sequence: TGTGCCAGCAGCGGCCGTACCGGGGAGCTGTTTTTT. Amino acids: CASSGRTGELFF.

The table lists this clone with a count of one. The gene calls are TRBV4-2 and TRBJ2-1; 8 nucleotides agree with TRBD2. The V segment lost 0 bases and the J segment 1 base; nucleotides outside the gene matches: 2. This CDR3 has 16 residues. Germline V gene sequence: CDR1 LGHNA, CDR2 YNFKEQ. CDR3 sequence reads: CASSQESGGSYNEQFF. CDR3 coding DNA: TGTGCCAGCAGCCAAGAAAGCGGGGGATCCTACAATGAGCAGTTCTTC.

The chain carries TRBV7-2 and TRBJ2-3, with 10 bases aligning to TRBD2. The CDR3 is made up of 16 amino acids. From germline, CDR1 is SGHTA and CDR2 FQGNSA. V gave up 5 bases and J gave up 8 bases; unmatched junction bases: 13. The chain's CDR3 is CASSRGSGGSSGTQYF. CDR3 in DNA: TGTGCCAGCAGCCGTGGTAGCGGGGGGTCCTCGGGTACGCAGTATTTT.

V is TRBV15 and J is TRBJ2-5; 8 nucleotides align to TRBD2. The CDR3 contains 14 residues. Germline values: CDR1 LNHNV, CDR2 YYDKDF (reference sequence). J was trimmed by 5 bases and V by 1 base; bases with no gene match: 3. CDR3: CATSRAGGWETQYF. DNA for the CDR3: TGTGCCACCAGCAGAGCGGGAGGGTGGGAGACCCAGTACTTC.

This clone was detected a few times. V usage is TRBV29-1 and J usage is TRBJ2-7, with D perhaps matching TRBD1 (6 bases). In germline, CDR1 is SQVTM, CDR2 ANQGSEA. The CDR3 totals 13 residues. Trimming shortened V by 3 bases and J by 7 bases, and 16 bases separated the two germline ends. CDR3 amino acids: CSVEPSGVGEQYF. CDR3 nucleotides: TGCAGCGTTGAGCCTTCAGGGGTAGGGGAGCAGTACTTC.

The rearrangement links TRBV10-3 to TRBJ1-2; D uncertain. V was clipped by 2 bases and J by 1 base, with 5 bases between them. Germline V CDR1 and CDR2: ENHRY, SYGVKD. The CDR3 consists of 13 residues. CDR3 sequence (DNA): TGTGCCATCAGTGAGCCAAATAACTATGGCTACACCTTC. This sequence encodes CAISEPNNYGYTF.

The V and J genes are TRBV7-8 and TRBJ2-2, with D perhaps matching TRBD2 (5 bases). The V and J ends lost 0 bases and 2 bases respectively, with 10 bases between them. The CDR3 is 16 amino acids. Germline CDR1 reads SGHVS; CDR2 reads FQNEAQ. CDR3 in DNA: TGTGCCAGCAGCTTAGCGCGACGGGAAAACACCGGGGAGCTGTTTTTT. Protein sequence: CASSLARRENTGELFF.